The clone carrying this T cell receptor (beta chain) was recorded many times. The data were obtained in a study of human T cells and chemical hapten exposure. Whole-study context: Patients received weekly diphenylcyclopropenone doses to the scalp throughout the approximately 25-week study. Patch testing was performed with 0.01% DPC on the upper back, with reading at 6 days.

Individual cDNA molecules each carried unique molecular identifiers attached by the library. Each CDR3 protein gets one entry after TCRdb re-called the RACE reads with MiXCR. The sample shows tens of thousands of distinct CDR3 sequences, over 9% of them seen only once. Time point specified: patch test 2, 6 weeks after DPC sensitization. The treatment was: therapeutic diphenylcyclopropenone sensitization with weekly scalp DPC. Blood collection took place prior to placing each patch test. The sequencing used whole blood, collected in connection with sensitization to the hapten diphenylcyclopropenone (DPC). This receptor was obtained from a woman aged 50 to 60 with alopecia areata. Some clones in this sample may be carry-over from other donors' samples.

In nucleotides, the CDR3 is TGCGCCAGCAGCTCCTCGACAGGGCGGAGCTCCTACGAGCAGTACTTC. Encoded protein: CASSSSTGRSSYEQYF. The chain combines TRBV5-1 with TRBJ2-7, with 7 bases aligning to TRBD1. CDR1 is SGHRS and CDR2 is YFSETQ in the germline V gene. The length of the CDR3 is 16 residues. V lost 3 bases and J lost 0; bases outside the gene matches: 9.